This T cell receptor beta chain comes out of a study of somatic mutations in cytotoxic T cells in rheumatoid arthritis. Study details: The authors flow-sorted some V beta antibody-stained T-cell populations at nearly 100% purity, including V beta1+ cells that they sequenced for TCRB.

Points on this clone: Its antigen is currently unknown.

Separation of CD4+ and CD8+ cells was performed by positive magnetic bead selection, and purity was verified by flow cytometry. The protocol was immunoSEQ multiplex PCR, while the TCRdb copy is restricted to in-frame clones and leaves out a portion. The table includes approximately 18,000 clones, under 80% detected once. Overall study results and limits: Per patient, the largest CD8+ clone was found to exceed 20% of CD8+ cells in about an eighth of the roughly 60 cases.

The receptor was derived from a man aged 55-75 years in good health. Sequencing used CD8+ T cells sorted from blood.

The CDR3 region is CASSPTSGLYNEQFF. The CDR3 DNA is TGTGCCAGCAGTCCTACTAGCGGGCTATACAATGAGCAGTTCTTC. The chain couples TRBV5-8 to TRBJ2-1; TRBD2 agrees at 9 bases. This CDR3 region has 15 residues. Unmatched junction bases numbered 7, after V lost 5 bases and J lost 4 bases. Germline V gives CDR1 SGHTS, CDR2 YDEGEE.